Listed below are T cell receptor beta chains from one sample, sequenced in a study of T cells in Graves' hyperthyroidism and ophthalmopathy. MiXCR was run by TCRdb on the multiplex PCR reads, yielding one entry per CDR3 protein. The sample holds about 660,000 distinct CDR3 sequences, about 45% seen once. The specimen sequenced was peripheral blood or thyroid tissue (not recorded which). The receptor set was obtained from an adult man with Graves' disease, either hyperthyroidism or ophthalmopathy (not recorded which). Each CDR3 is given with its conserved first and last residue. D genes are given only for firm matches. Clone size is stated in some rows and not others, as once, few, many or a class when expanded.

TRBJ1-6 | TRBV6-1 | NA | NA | CASSSDSSQSPLHF | TGTGCCAGCAGCTCGGACAGTTCCCAATCACCCCTCCACTTT
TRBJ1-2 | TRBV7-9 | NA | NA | CASSPQGSYYGYTF | TGTGCCAGCAGCCCCCAGGGGTCGTACTATGGCTACACCTTC
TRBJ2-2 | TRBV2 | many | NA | CASRTFGELFF | TGTGCCAGCAGGACTTTCGGGGAGCTGTTTTTT
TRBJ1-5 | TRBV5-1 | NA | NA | CASSVVANQPQHF | TGCGCCAGCAGCGTGGTGGCTAATCAGCCCCAGCATTTT
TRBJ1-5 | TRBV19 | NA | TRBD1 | CASSTQDRTNQPQHF | TGTGCCAGTAGTACTCAGGACAGGACAAATCAGCCCCAGCATTTT
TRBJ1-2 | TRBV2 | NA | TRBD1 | CASSQGHRDRLYGYTF | TGTGCCAGCAGCCAAGGCCACCGGGACAGACTCTATGGCTACACCTTC
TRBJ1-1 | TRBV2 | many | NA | CASTPGVPNTEAFF | TGTGCCAGCACCCCGGGGGTTCCGAACACTGAAGCTTTCTTT
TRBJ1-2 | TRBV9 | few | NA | CASRGAGTFYGYTF | TGTGCCAGCAGAGGGGCAGGAACGTTCTATGGCTACACCTTC
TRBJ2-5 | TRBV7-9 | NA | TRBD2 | CASSQDLASGWGETQYF | TGCGCCAGCAGCCAAGATCTGGCTAGCGGATGGGGAGAGACCCAGTACTTC
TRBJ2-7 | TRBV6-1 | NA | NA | CASSEVSAYEQYF | TGTGCCAGCAGTGAAGTGAGCGCCTACGAGCAGTACTTC
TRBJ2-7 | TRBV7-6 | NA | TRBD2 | CASSHLAGPPYEQYF | TGTGCCAGCAGCCATCTAGCGGGACCTCCCTACGAGCAGTACTTC
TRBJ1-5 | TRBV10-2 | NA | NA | CASSDSTGKGQPQHF | TGCGCCAGCAGTGATTCGACCGGGAAGGGTCAGCCCCAGCATTTT
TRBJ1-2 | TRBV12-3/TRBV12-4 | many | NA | CASTLAAGGGYTF | TGTGCCAGCACCCTGGCTGCGGGGGGGGGCTACACCTTC
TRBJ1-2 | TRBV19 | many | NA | CASSLVRNYGYTF | TGTGCCAGTAGTCTGGTCAGGAACTATGGCTACACCTTC
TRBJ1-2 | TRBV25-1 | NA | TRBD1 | CARADDRAANYGYTF | TGTGCTAGAGCGGATGACAGGGCAGCTAACTATGGCTACACCTTC
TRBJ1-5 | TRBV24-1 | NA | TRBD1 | CATSASGTGFNQPQHF | TGTGCCACCAGTGCCTCCGGGACAGGCTTCAATCAGCCCCAGCATTTT
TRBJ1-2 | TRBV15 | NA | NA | CATSLTGTHYGYTF | TGTGCCACCAGTCTAACAGGGACTCACTATGGCTACACCTTC
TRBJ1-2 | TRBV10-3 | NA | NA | CATMWGNYGYTF | TGTGCCACAATGTGGGGGAACTATGGCTACACCTTC
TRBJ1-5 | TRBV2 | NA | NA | CASSDPQVDQPQHF | TGTGCCAGCAGTGACCCCCAGGTCGATCAGCCCCAGCATTTT
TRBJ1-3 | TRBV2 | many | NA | CASSVSGRSSGNTIYF | TGTGCCAGCAGCGTATCGGGACGGAGCTCTGGAAACACCATATATTTT
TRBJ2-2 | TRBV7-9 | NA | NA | CASSQDAAIGELFF | TGTGCCAGCAGCCAAGATGCCGCGATCGGGGAGCTGTTTTTT
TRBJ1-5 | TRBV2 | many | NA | CASRADSNQPQHF | TGTGCCAGCAGGGCGGATAGCAATCAGCCCCAGCATTTT
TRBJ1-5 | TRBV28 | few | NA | CASSLGGFNSNQPQHF | TGTGCCAGCAGTTTAGGGGGGTTTAATAGCAATCAGCCCCAGCATTTT
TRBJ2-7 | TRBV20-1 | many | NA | CSAGTHEQYF | TGCAGTGCTGGGACACACGAGCAGTACTTC
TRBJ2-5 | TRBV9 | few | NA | CASSPARGLQETQYF | TGTGCCAGCAGCCCTGCTCGGGGCCTACAAGAGACCCAGTACTTC
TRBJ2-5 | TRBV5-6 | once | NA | CASSQGAGAQYF | TGTGCCAGCAGCCAAGGGGCCGGGGCCCAGTACTTC
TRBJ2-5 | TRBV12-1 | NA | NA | CASSVAGDRGQETQYF | TGTGCCAGCAGCGTTGCAGGCGACAGGGGACAAGAGACCCAGTACTTC
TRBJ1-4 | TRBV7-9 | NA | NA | CASSSTTGEKLFF | TGTGCCAGCAGCTCCACTACGGGTGAAAAACTGTTTTTT
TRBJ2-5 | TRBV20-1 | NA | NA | CSANRGAEQPQYF | TGCAGTGCTAATCGGGGGGCGGAGCAGCCCCAGTACTTC